This T cell receptor (beta chain) is from a study of blood T cell repertoires in COVID-19. The CDR3 spans 14 residues. The germline gives CDR1 ENHRY, CDR2 SYGVKD. J lost 5 bases, V lost 5 bases, and 5 bases had no gene match. Participants were placed into cohorts based on the clinical history they reported. TCRdb's table, derived via immunoSEQ multiplex PCR, lists solely in-frame clones and lacks some. In the table there are approximately 270,000 clones, 85% to 90% of which are singletons. This sequence joins TRBV10-3 and TRBJ2-1; 8 nucleotides match TRBD1. The TCR originated in a man aged 40-49 years who had recovered from COVID-19. Sequenced: PBMCs or T cells enriched from blood (not recorded which). The CDR3 spells CAISSDRGNNEQFF. CDR3 in DNA: TGTGCCATCAGTTCAGACAGGGGAAACAATGAGCAGTTCTTC.